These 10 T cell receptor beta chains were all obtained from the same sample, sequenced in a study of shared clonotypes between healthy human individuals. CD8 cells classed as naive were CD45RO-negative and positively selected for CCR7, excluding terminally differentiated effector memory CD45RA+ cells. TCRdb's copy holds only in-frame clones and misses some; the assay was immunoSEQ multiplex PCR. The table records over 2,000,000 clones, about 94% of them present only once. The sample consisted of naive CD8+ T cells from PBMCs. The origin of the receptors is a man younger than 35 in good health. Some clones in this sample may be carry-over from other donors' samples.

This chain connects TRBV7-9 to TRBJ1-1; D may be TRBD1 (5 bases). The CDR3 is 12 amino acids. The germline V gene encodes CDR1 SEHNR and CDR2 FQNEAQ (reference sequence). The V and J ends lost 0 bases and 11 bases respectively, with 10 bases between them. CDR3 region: CASSLADRGAFF. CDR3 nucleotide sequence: TGTGCCAGCAGCTTAGCGGACCGGGGGGCTTTCTTT.

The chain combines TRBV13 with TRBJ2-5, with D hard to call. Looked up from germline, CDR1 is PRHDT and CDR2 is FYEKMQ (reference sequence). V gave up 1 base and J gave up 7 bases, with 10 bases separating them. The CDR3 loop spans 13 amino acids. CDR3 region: CASSLEASGTQYF. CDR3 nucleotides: TGTGCCAGCAGCTTAGAGGCCTCTGGGACCCAGTACTTC.

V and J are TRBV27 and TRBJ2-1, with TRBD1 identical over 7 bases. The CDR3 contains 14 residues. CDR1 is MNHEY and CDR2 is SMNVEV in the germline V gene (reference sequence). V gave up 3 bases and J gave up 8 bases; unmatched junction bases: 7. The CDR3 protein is CASSFPGGVYEQFF. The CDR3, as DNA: TGTGCCAGCAGTTTTCCAGGGGGAGTATATGAGCAGTTCTTC.

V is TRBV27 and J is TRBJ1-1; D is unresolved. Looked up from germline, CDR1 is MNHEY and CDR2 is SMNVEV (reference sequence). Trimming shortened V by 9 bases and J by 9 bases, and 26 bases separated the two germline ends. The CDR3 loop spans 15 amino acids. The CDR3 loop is CASIPRQAAGSQAFF. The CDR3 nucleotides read TGTGCCAGTATCCCGCGCCAGGCGGCAGGTAGTCAAGCTTTCTTT.

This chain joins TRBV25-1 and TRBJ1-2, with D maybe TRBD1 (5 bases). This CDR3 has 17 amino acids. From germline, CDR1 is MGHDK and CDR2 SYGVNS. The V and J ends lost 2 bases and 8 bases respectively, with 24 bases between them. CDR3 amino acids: CASSERWAGYSSEGYTF. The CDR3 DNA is TGTGCCAGCAGTGAACGGTGGGCAGGGTACTCTTCCGAGGGCTACACCTTC.

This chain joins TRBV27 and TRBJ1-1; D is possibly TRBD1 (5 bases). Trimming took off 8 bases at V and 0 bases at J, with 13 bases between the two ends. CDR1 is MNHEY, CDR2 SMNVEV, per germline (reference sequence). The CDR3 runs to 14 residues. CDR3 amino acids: CASGPGPVNTEAFF. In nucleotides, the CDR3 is TGTGCCAGCGGTCCAGGGCCGGTGAACACTGAAGCTTTCTTT.

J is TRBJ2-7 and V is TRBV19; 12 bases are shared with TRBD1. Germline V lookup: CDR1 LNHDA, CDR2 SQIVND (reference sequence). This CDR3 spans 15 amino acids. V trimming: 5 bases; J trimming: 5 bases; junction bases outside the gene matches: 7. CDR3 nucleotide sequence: TGTGCCAGTAGTCCCCCCGGGACAGGGGGCAACGAGCAGTACTTC. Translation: CASSPPGTGGNEQYF.

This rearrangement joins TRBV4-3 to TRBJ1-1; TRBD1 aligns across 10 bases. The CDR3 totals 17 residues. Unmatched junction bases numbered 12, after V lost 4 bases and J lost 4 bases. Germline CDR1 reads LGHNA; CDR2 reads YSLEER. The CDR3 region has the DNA TGCGCCAGCAGCCCCGACAGGGGGCCATCAGCGAGCACTGAAGCTTTCTTT. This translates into CASSPDRGPSASTEAFF.

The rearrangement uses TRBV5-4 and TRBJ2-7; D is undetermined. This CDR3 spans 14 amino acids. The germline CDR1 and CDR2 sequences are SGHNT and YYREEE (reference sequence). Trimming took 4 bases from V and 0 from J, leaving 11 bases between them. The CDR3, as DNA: TGTGCCAGCAGCCTAGACACTCGCTCCTACGAGCAGTACTTC. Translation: CASSLDTRSYEQYF.

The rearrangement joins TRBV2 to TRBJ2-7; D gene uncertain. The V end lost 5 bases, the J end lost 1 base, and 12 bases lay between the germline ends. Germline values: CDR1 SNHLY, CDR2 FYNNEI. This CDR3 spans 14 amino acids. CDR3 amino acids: CASSPDQTSYEQYF. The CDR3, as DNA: TGTGCCAGCAGTCCCGATCAAACGTCCTACGAGCAGTACTTC.